A selection of T cell receptor beta chains follows, all from one sample in a study of blood T cell repertoires in COVID-19. Sequenced by immunoSEQ multiplex PCR; TCRdb stores in-frame clones only, minus some. The table has under 200,000 clones, about 83% seen once. Sequenced sample: peripheral blood. The receptors derive from a man aged 18 to 30 with active or convalescent COVID-19. Both conserved end residues are part of each CDR3. A D gene is named only where the DNA matches it firmly. Where a row states a size, it is once, few, many or the class of an expanded clone; other rows omit it.

j_call d_call clone_size v_call cdr3_aa cdr3_nt
TRBJ2-1 TRBD2 NA TRBV30 CAWSRGFGTSGNNEQFF TGTGCCTGGAGCCGGGGGTTCGGAACTAGCGGGAACAATGAGCAGTTCTTC
TRBJ2-1 NA NA TRBV7-2 CASSLVGGAIDEQFF TGTGCCAGCAGCTTAGTGGGCGGGGCTATCGATGAGCAGTTCTTC
TRBJ1-5 NA NA TRBV24-1 CATSDFLRRDSTSGGNQPQHF TGTGCCACCAGTGATTTTTTAAGACGAGACTCTACCTCTGGAGGCAATCAGCCCCAGCATTTT
TRBJ2-1 NA NA TRBV14 CASSHGGPRQFF TGTGCCAGCAGCCACGGAGGACCACGACAGTTCTTC
TRBJ2-5 TRBD1 NA TRBV11-2 CASSVYRTGGETQYF TGTGCCAGCAGCGTATACCGGACAGGGGGGGAGACCCAGTACTTC
TRBJ2-3 TRBD2 once TRBV2 CASNSGRETDTQYF TGTGCCAGCAACAGCGGGAGGGAAACAGATACGCAGTATTTT
TRBJ2-1 TRBD2 NA TRBV20-1 CSASAPSGPNYNEQFF TGCAGTGCTAGTGCGCCTAGCGGACCAAATTACAATGAGCAGTTCTTC
TRBJ1-5 TRBD1 NA TRBV12-5 CASGLPGQGDQPQHF TGTGCTAGTGGTCTTCCGGGACAGGGTGATCAGCCCCAGCATTTT
TRBJ1-1 NA NA TRBV7-2 CASSLLQGNTEAFF TGTGCCAGCAGCTTATTGCAGGGAAACACTGAAGCTTTCTTT
TRBJ1-2 TRBD1 NA TRBV9 CASSVVDRPSANYGYTF TGTGCCAGCAGCGTAGTGGACAGGCCCTCAGCTAACTATGGCTACACCTTC
TRBJ1-5 NA NA TRBV7-2 CASSRRGHLLDSNQPQHF TGTGCCAGCAGCAGGCGGGGGCACCTACTTGATAGCAATCAGCCCCAGCATTTT
TRBJ1-6 TRBD1 many TRBV19 CASSIRQGNSPLHF TGTGCCAGTAGTATACGACAGGGAAATTCACCCCTCCACTTT
TRBJ2-1 TRBD2 NA TRBV12-5 CASGPSAGVSPNEQFF TGTGCTAGTGGTCCCTCAGCGGGAGTATCCCCCAATGAGCAGTTCTTC
TRBJ2-2 NA few TRBV4-1 CASSKGGELSGELFF TGCGCCAGCAGCAAGGGGGGGGAGCTGTCCGGGGAGCTGTTTTTT
TRBJ2-5 TRBD1 NA TRBV5-1 CASSTGARETQYF TGCGCCAGCAGCACAGGGGCTCGGGAGACCCAGTACTTC
TRBJ2-2 NA NA TRBV27 CASSPTSMQGPGELFF TGTGCCAGCAGTCCGACCTCCATGCAGGGCCCCGGGGAGCTGTTTTTT
TRBJ2-3 TRBD2 NA TRBV28 CASSSGTSGGDDTQYF TGTGCCAGCAGTTCTGGGACTAGCGGGGGGGACGATACGCAGTATTTT
TRBJ2-2 TRBD1 once TRBV6-4 CASRSQGATGELFF TGTGCCAGCAGGTCACAGGGGGCGACGGGGGAGCTGTTTTTT
TRBJ1-1 NA NA TRBV5-4 CASSSPRVGVRTEAFF TGTGCCAGCAGCTCCCCAAGGGTAGGGGTTCGCACTGAAGCTTTCTTT
TRBJ2-1 NA NA TRBV7-2 CASSFVAGLSSYNEQFF TGTGCCAGCAGCTTTGTGGCGGGGCTTAGCTCCTACAATGAGCAGTTCTTC
TRBJ1-3 NA NA TRBV3-1/TRBV3-2 CASSRAGVSGNTIYF TGTGCCAGCAGCCGCGCAGGGGTTTCTGGAAACACCATATATTTT
TRBJ1-2 NA few TRBV5-4 CASSFSGGGGYTF TGTGCCAGCAGCTTCAGCGGGGGGGGTGGCTACACCTTC
TRBJ2-7 NA NA TRBV15 CATSAVGAASYEQYF TGTGCCACCAGCGCGGTGGGGGCGGCCTCCTACGAGCAGTACTTC
TRBJ1-3 NA NA TRBV19 CASSPFVPSPTGNTIYF TGTGCCAGTAGCCCCTTCGTCCCCTCTCCCACCGGGAACACCATATATTTT
TRBJ2-5 TRBD2 NA TRBV27 CASSLLETSGSQTQYF TGTGCCAGCAGTTTATTAGAGACTAGCGGGAGTCAGACCCAGTACTTC
TRBJ2-1 TRBD1 few TRBV11-3 CASSSRTGGGQFF TGTGCCAGCAGCTCCCGGACAGGGGGAGGGCAGTTCTTC